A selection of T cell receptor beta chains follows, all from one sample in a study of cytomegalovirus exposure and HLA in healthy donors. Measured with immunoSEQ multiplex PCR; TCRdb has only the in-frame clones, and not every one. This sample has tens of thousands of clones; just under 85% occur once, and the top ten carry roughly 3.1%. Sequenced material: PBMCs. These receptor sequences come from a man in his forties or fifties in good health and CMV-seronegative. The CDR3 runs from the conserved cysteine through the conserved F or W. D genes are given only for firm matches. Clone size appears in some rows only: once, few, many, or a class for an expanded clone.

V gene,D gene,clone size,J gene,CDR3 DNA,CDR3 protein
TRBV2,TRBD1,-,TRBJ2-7,TGTGCCAGCAGGCGCAGGGGGCCCCCGGGAAACGAGCAGTACTTC,CASRRRGPPGNEQYF
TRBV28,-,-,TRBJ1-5,TGTGCCAGCAGTTTATTAAGAGGGAGCAAGCGGGCCCAGCATTTT,CASSLLRGSKRAQHF
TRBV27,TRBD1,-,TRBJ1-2,TGTGCCAGCAGTTACTCAGGGGGCGCGGGCTATGGCTACACCTTC,CASSYSGGAGYGYTF
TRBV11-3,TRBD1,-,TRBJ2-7,TGTGCCAGCAGCTCCCGACAGGGGGCACGGGAGCAGTACTTC,CASSSRQGAREQYF
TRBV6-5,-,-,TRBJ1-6,TGTGCCAGCAGTCCAGGGACAAGATCTAATTCACCCCTCCACTTT,CASSPGTRSNSPLHF
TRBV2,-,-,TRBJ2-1,TGTGCCAGCAGGTTCATCTACAGGGCTTCGGATCCGGAGCAGTTCTTC,CASRFIYRASDPEQFF
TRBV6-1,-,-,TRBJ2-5,TGTGCCAGCAGTGGGGGTTGGACAAAGTACCAAGAGACCCAGTACTTC,CASSGGWTKYQETQYF
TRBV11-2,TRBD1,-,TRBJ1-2,TGTGCCAGCAGCTTAGAGGGACAGCGAGCTCCTTATGGCTACACCTTC,CASSLEGQRAPYGYTF
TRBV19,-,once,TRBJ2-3,TGTGCCAGTAGTGAAATCACGGGGAAAACAAGAGATACGCAGTATTTT,CASSEITGKTRDTQYF
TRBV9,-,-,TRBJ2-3,TGTGCCAGCAGCGAGGGCGGGGGCACAGATACGCAGTATTTT,CASSEGGGTDTQYF
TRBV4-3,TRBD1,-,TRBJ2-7,TGCGCCAGCAGCCAAGATATAAACAGGGGGCGCAACGAGCAGTACTTC,CASSQDINRGRNEQYF
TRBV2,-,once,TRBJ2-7,TGTGCCAGCAGACTACAGGAATACGAGCAGTACTTC,CASRLQEYEQYF
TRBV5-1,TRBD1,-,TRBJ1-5,TGCGCCAGCAGCTTGCGACAGGGGGATCAGCCCCAGCATTTT,CASSLRQGDQPQHF
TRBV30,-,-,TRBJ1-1,TGTGCCTGGCAGGAACAGCTGAACACTGAAGCTTTCTTT,CAWQEQLNTEAFF
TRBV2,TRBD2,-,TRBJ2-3,TGTGCCAGCAGTGCCTTGGCGGGGGGCCCTTTAAGCACAGATACGCAGTATTTT,CASSALAGGPLSTDTQYF
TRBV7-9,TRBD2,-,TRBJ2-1,TGTGCCAGCAGCTTGGCGGGGGGGAGATACAATGAGCAGTTCTTC,CASSLAGGRYNEQFF
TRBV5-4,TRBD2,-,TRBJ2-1,TGTGCCAGCACCCCGGACGGGGGGGGCTCCTACAATGAGCAGTTCTTC,CASTPDGGGSYNEQFF
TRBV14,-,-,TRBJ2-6,TGTGCCAGCAGCCATTTCGAGGTAACTGGGGCCAACGTCCTGACTTTC,CASSHFEVTGANVLTF
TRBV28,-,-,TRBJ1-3,TGTGCCAGCAGGCGGGGCTCTGGAAACACCATATATTTT,CASRRGSGNTIYF
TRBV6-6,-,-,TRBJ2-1,TGTGCCAGCAGTCAGGACAGCTCCTACAATGAGCAGTTCTTC,CASSQDSSYNEQFF
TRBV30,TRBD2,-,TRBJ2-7,TGTGCCTGGAGTGGGGGGGGAGCCTCCTACGAGCAGTACTTC,CAWSGGGASYEQYF
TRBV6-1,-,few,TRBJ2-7,TGTGCCAGCAGTGAAGAAGGGGTGCGGTTTTACGAGCAGTACTTC,CASSEEGVRFYEQYF
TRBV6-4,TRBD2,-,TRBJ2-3,TGTGCCAGCAGTGACTCTAGCGGGGGAGCAGATACGCAGTATTTT,CASSDSSGGADTQYF
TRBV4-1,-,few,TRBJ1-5,TGCGCCAGCAGCCAAGGAGGTAGAGGGAGGGGCAATCAGCCCCAGCATTTT,CASSQGGRGRGNQPQHF
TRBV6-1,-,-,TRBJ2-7,TGTGCCAGCCGCGAAGACCCAGGGTTTTGGTACGAGCAGTACTTC,CASREDPGFWYEQYF
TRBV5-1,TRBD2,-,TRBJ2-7,TGCGCCAGCAGCTGGGGGGGGGTCTTCTCCTACGAGCAGTACTTC,CASSWGGVFSYEQYF
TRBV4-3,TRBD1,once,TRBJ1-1,TGCGCCAGCAGCAACCGGGACAGGGGGAGCACTGAAGCTTTCTTT,CASSNRDRGSTEAFF